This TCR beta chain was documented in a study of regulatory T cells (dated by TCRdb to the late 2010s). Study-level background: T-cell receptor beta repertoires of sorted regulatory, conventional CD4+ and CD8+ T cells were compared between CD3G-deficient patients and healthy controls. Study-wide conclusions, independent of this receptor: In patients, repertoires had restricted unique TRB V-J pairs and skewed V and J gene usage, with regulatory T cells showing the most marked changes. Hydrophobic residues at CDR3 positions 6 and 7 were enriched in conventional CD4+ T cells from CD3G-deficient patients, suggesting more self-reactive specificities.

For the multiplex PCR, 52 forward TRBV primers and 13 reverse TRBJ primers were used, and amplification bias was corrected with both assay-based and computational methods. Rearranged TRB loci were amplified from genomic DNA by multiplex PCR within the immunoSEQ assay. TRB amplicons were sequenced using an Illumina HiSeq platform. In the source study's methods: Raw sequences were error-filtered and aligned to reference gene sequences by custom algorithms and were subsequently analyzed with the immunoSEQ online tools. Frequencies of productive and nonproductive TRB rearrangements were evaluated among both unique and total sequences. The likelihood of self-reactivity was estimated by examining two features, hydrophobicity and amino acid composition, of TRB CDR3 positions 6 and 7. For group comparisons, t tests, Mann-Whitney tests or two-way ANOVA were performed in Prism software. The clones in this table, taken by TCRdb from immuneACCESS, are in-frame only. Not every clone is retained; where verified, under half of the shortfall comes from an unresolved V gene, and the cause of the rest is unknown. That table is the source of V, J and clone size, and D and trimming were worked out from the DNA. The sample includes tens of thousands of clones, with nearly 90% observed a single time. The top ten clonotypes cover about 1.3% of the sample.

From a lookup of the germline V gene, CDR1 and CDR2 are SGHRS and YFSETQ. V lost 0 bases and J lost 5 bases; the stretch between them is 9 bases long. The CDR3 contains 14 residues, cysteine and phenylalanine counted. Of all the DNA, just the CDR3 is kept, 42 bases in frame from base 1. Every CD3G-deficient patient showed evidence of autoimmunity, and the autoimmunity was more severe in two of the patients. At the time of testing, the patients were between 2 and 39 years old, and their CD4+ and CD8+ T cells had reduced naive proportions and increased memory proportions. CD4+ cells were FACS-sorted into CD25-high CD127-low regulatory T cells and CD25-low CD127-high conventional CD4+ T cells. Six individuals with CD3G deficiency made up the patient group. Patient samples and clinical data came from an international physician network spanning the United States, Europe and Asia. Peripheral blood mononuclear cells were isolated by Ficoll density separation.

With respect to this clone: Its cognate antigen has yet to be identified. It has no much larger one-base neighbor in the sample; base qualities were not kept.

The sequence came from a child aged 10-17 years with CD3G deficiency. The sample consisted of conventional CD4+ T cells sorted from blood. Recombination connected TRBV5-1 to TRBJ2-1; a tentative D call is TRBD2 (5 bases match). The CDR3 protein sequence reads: CASSLVGGHNEQFF. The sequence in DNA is TGCGCCAGCAGCTTGGTCGGAGGACACAATGAGCAGTTCTTC.